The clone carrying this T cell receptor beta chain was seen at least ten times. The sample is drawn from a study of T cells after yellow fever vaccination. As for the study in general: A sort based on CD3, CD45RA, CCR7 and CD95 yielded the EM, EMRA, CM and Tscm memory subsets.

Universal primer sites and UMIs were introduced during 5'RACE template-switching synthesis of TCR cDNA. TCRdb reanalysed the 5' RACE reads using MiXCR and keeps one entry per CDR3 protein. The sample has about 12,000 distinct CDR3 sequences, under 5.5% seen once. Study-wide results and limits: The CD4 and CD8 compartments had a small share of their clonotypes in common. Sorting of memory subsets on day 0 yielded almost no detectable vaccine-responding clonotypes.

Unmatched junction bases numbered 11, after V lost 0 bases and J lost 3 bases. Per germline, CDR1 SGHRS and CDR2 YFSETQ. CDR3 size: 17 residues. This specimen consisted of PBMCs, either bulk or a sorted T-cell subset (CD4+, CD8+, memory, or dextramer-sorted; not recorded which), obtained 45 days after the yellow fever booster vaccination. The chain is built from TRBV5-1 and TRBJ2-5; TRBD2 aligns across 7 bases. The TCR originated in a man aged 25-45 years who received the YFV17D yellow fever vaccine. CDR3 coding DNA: TGCGCCAGCAGCTTGGGTGGACTAGTTAAGCCGAAAGAGACCCAGTACTTC. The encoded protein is CASSLGGLVKPKETQYF.